This entry features one T cell receptor beta chain sequence. This sample was included in a study of cytomegalovirus exposure and HLA in healthy donors. Some clones are missing from TCRdb's copy, which holds only in-frame ones; the method was immunoSEQ multiplex PCR. The sample holds some 78,000 clones, around 96% seen once. The germline V gene has CDR1 MGHRA and CDR2 YSYEKL. With 2 bases clipped from V and 6 bases from J, the junction kept 4 bases outside the gene matches. The CDR3 spans 14 residues. The sequenced material came from PBMCs. The chain carries TRBV4-1 and TRBJ1-1; 9 bases align to TRBD1. This TCR was sampled from a man aged 18-30 years in good health and CMV-seropositive. The CDR3 bases are TGCGCCAGCAGCCAAAATACAGGGGGCCCTGAAGCTTTCTTT. Translating it yields CASSQNTGGPEAFF.